The rows below give T cell receptor beta chains drawn from one sample of a study of blood T cell repertoires in COVID-19. Data came from immunoSEQ multiplex PCR; TCRdb stores just in-frame clones and leaves some out. Seen here are some 300,000 clones, under 90% observed once, and the top ten hold almost 9.5%. Sequenced material: PBMCs or T cells enriched from blood (not recorded which). The receptors come from a woman in her thirties who had recovered from COVID-19. Both conserved end residues are part of each CDR3. A D gene is named only where the DNA matches it firmly. Rows may omit the clone size; those that give it use once, few, many or a size class.

j_call d_call v_call clone_size cdr3_aa cdr3_nt
TRBJ2-2 TRBD2 TRBV5-6 . CASSYWTSGTGELFF TGTGCCAGCAGCTACTGGACTAGCGGCACCGGGGAGCTGTTTTTT
TRBJ2-1 . TRBV2 . CASKGWRGLNEQFF TGTGCCAGCAAGGGATGGAGGGGGCTAAATGAGCAGTTCTTC
TRBJ2-5 TRBD1 TRBV5-8 . CASSQAGGQGETQYF TGTGCCAGCAGCCAGGCCGGGGGACAGGGTGAGACCCAGTACTTC
TRBJ2-5 TRBD2 TRBV19 once CASSSLLAGGWETQYF TGTGCCAGTAGTAGCTTACTAGCGGGAGGTTGGGAGACCCAGTACTTC
TRBJ2-7 . TRBV4-3 . CASSGDSGSEQYF TGCGCCAGCAGCGGCGACAGCGGGTCCGAGCAGTACTTC
TRBJ1-5 . TRBV21-1 . CASSNSDRGKYSNQPQHF TGTGCCAGCAGCAACTCGGACAGGGGAAAGTATAGCAATCAGCCCCAGCATTTT
TRBJ2-3 . TRBV15 . CATSRDLSRRGTDTQYF TGTGCCACCAGCAGAGATCTTAGTAGGAGAGGAACAGATACGCAGTATTTT
TRBJ2-1 TRBD1 TRBV6-5 once CASRTGTGIIMQFF TGTGCCAGCAGGACCGGGACAGGGATAATCATGCAGTTCTTC
TRBJ2-4 . TRBV18 . CASSPTTGADIQYF TGTGCCAGCTCACCGACGACAGGTGCCGACATTCAGTACTTC
TRBJ1-2 . TRBV28 . CASSFGQGLDGYTF TGTGCCAGCAGTTTCGGGCAGGGGCTCGATGGCTACACCTTC
TRBJ1-5 . TRBV5-4 few CASSPLPGGNQPQHF TGTGCCAGCAGCCCCCTGCCCGGAGGCAATCAGCCCCAGCATTTT
TRBJ1-5 . TRBV7-3 . CASSFRDGQPQHF TGTGCCAGCAGCTTCAGGGATGGACAGCCCCAGCATTTT
TRBJ1-5 TRBD1 TRBV28 . CASSLLAGGSNQPQHF TGTGCCAGCAGTTTACTGGCAGGGGGTAGCAATCAGCCCCAGCATTTT
TRBJ2-5 . TRBV7-2 . CASSLSAFQETQYF TGTGCCAGCAGCCTAAGTGCGTTCCAAGAGACCCAGTACTTC
TRBJ2-3 TRBD1 TRBV18 few CASSPPRTGGPDTQYF TGTGCCAGCTCACCACCGCGGACAGGTGGTCCAGATACGCAGTATTTT
TRBJ2-3 . TRBV19 . CASNGALTDTQYF TGTGCCAGTAATGGGGCCCTCACAGATACGCAGTATTTT
TRBJ2-1 . TRBV6-6 . CASSPPGLLNSYNEQFF TGTGCCAGCAGTCCCCCGGGACTGCTGAACTCCTACAATGAGCAGTTCTTC
TRBJ2-5 . TRBV7-6 . CASSQNTQETQYF TGTGCCAGCAGTCAAAACACCCAAGAGACCCAGTACTTC
TRBJ2-3 . TRBV5-1 . CASSLGTDYTDTQYF TGCGCCAGCAGCTTGGGGACAGATTACACAGATACGCAGTATTTT
TRBJ2-5 . TRBV20-1 once CSASVSTGRLWETQYF TGCAGTGCTAGTGTATCGACAGGTCGGCTATGGGAGACCCAGTACTTC
TRBJ1-2 TRBD1 TRBV7-9 . CASSLSSQGARYGYTF TGTGCCAGCAGCTTATCCTCGCAGGGGGCGAGATATGGCTACACCTTC
TRBJ1-1 . TRBV9 . CASGAGRGRGTEAFF TGTGCCAGCGGCGCAGGGCGGGGGAGAGGAACTGAAGCTTTCTTT
TRBJ1-3 . TRBV18 . CASSPETGNTIYF TGTGCCAGCTCACCAGAGACTGGAAACACCATATATTTT
TRBJ2-7 TRBD1 TRBV28 . CASTFGDRVNEQYF TGTGCCAGCACCTTCGGGGACAGGGTCAACGAGCAGTACTTC
TRBJ2-3 TRBD2 TRBV30 . CAWSVLAGGTDTQYF TGTGCCTGGAGTGTACTAGCGGGAGGCACAGATACGCAGTATTTT
TRBJ1-3 . TRBV14 . CASSQDYGRRRNTIYF TGTGCCAGCAGCCAAGATTATGGGAGGAGGAGAAACACCATATATTTT
TRBJ1-5 . TRBV27 . CASSSFRGGQPQHF TGTGCCAGCAGTTCTTTCCGTGGAGGTCAGCCCCAGCATTTT
TRBJ2-2 . TRBV11-2 . CASSLSTANTGELFF TGTGCCAGCAGCTTATCGACTGCGAACACCGGGGAGCTGTTTTTT
TRBJ2-1 . TRBV7-9 . CASSLRRGSGTYYNEQFF TGTGCCAGCAGCCTGAGGAGGGGAAGCGGAACCTACTACAATGAGCAGTTCTTC
TRBJ1-5 . TRBV30 . CAYQGSNQPQHF TGTGCCTACCAGGGGTCGAATCAGCCCCAGCATTTT